Given below is one T cell receptor (beta chain) in context. Sequencing used immunoSEQ multiplex PCR; TCRdb keeps in-frame clones, though not all of them. Seen here are some 170,000 clones, more than 75% observed once, and the top ten hold about 8.4%. The sample belongs to a study of blood T cell repertoires in COVID-19. Across the whole study: Whether acute or convalescent, the COVID-19 samples came from the United States, Italy and Spain. In each case, the material was cDNA or gDNA derived from T cells, B-cell-depleted T cells, or PBMCs.

Specimen: peripheral blood. The receptor comes from a woman in her seventies with acute or convalescent COVID-19.

CDR3 DNA: TGTGCCATCAGTACGGGGGGGTCGGTGGAGACCCAGTACTTC. Its protein is CAISTGGSVETQYF. V gene TRBV10-3 combines with J gene TRBJ2-5, with 8 bases matching TRBD2. V dropped 5 bases and J dropped 5; count of bases not matched to a gene: 7. The germline gives CDR1 ENHRY, CDR2 SYGVKD. The CDR3 runs to 14 residues.